The sequence of this T cell receptor (beta chain) was determined in a study of T-cell memory formation after mild COVID-19. CDR1 and CDR2 (germline): SGHRS, YFSETQ. The CDR3 runs 15 residues. V was trimmed by 5 bases and J by 8 bases, leaving 20 bases between them. TCRdb reprocessed the 5' RACE reads via MiXCR and lists one record per CDR3 protein. Among approximately 250,000 distinct CDR3 sequences listed, roughly 17% were seen once. The sequence was obtained from a man aged 18 to 30 who had mild COVID-19 (a few samples of this study predate the infection). Cell type and time point are not known. The chain uses TRBV5-1 and TRBJ2-4; D not certain. Material: PBMCs or a T cell subset sorted from them (not recorded which). As DNA, the CDR3 is TGCGCCAGCAGAGAAGCTTACGGGCCCGGAGACATTCAGTACTTC. It encodes CASREAYGPGDIQYF.